This is a list of T cell receptor beta chains from one sample in a study of T cell responses to AZD1222 COVID-19 vaccine. Profiled with immunoSEQ multiplex PCR; TCRdb holds only in-frame clones, not every one. The data show more than 95,000 clones, about 88% seen once. Sequenced here: peripheral blood, sampled on day 0 of AZD1222 vaccination. The receptors were sampled from an adult in good health. Each CDR3 is given without its conserved first and last residue. D genes are given only for firm matches.

D,length,V,CDR3
NA,13,TRBV28,ASSFMGSRGSPLH
TRBD1,14,TRBV4-1,ASSPGQEMYNQPQH
NA,12,TRBV7-7,ASSPLLVGGELF
NA,8,TRBV29-1,SVESAEQF
NA,12,TRBV27,ASSLSNKNYGYT
NA,10,TRBV24-1,ATSDYGETQY
TRBD2,10,TRBV29-1,SARLAGEGVF
NA,10,TRBV6-5,ASSTPTSEAF
NA,13,TRBV6-2/TRBV6-3,ASSFPSTISGEQY
TRBD1,9,TRBV12-3/TRBV12-4,ASSLEGART
NA,11,TRBV14,ASSQNNRNEQF
NA,12,TRBV6-5,ASSSPRAGTEAF
NA,13,TRBV6-6,ASSYSKGLSHEQF
NA,13,TRBV7-2,ASSSYLTGTYGYT
NA,10,TRBV10-3,AIMSQAGELF
NA,13,TRBV5-6,ASSLAGVAYNEQF